This passage covers 15 T cell receptor beta chains from one sample sequenced in a study of blood T cells in healthy people across ages. A second PCR of roughly 7 to 11 cycles used a sample-barcoded 5' primer and a J-beta primer mix. A single record per CDR3 protein comes from TCRdb applying MiXCR to the 5' RACE reads. The sample shows about 1.6 million distinct CDR3 sequences, roughly 32% of them seen only once. Specimen: blood. The receptors shown here come from a woman aged 30 to 39 in good health.

This sequence joins TRBV7-9 and TRBJ2-7; D unresolved. The V end was cut by 5 bases, the J end by 6 bases, with 17 bases between. This CDR3 contains 14 residues. The germline V gene has CDR1 SEHNR and CDR2 FQNEAQ (reference sequence). The CDR3 sequence is CASSQVYKSLEQYF. In DNA, the CDR3 is TGTGCCAGCAGCCAGGTTTATAAGAGTCTCGAGCAGTACTTC.

This chain uses TRBV20-1 with TRBJ1-1; D remains unclear. V lost 1 base to trimming and J lost 6 bases, with 12 bases between them. Germline-derived CDR1 and CDR2 are DFQATT and SNEGSKA (reference sequence). This CDR3 spans 13 amino acids. CDR3 nucleotides: TGCAGTGCTAGAGGGTCATTGGCCGCTGAAGCTTTCTTT. This translates into CSARGSLAAEAFF.

The genes are TRBV7-9 and TRBJ2-7, with TRBD2 as a possible D gene (5 bases). Per the germline V gene, CDR1 is SEHNR and CDR2 is FQNEAQ (reference sequence). V was trimmed by 5 bases and J by 6 bases, leaving 14 bases between them. This CDR3 spans 13 amino acids. The CDR3 sequence: CASSPSPRGEQYF. CDR3 coding DNA: TGTGCCAGCAGCCCATCACCCCGGGGCGAGCAGTACTTC. Variable domain in full (rest from reference TRBV7-9 and TRBJ2-7): DTGVSQNPRHKITKRGQNVTFRCDPISEHNRLYWYRQTLGQGPEFLTYFQNEAQLEKSRLLSDRFSAERPKGSFSTLEIQRTEQGDSAMYLCASSPSPRGEQYFGPGTRLTVT.

This chain links TRBV20-1 with TRBJ2-2; 13 positions agree with TRBD2. The V and J ends lost 3 bases and 4 bases, in that order; junction bases with no gene match: 5. This CDR3 has 16 amino acids. In germline, CDR1 is DFQATT, CDR2 SNEGSKA (reference sequence). The CDR3, as DNA: TGCAGTGCTAGGGCACTAGCGGGAGGGAGCACCGGGGAGCTGTTTTTT. Protein: CSARALAGGSTGELFF.

This sequence joins TRBV27 and TRBJ1-5; a weak D match, TRBD1 (5 bases). The CDR3 loop spans 16 amino acids. Trimming stripped 0 bases from V and 7 bases from J, with 16 bases between. CDR1 is MNHEY, CDR2 SMNVEV, per germline (reference sequence). The CDR3 DNA is TGTGCCAGCAGTTTATCCAGTCAGGGACGGGCCCAGCCCCAGCATTTT. Translation gives CASSLSSQGRAQPQHF.

This clonotype was found a few times. The chain is built from TRBV3-1 and TRBJ1-2; weak D call: TRBD1 (6 bases). The CDR3 runs 14 residues. The germline CDR1 and CDR2 sequences are LGHDT and YNNKEL (reference sequence). With 2 bases removed from V and 4 bases from J, the gap between germline ends came to 11 bases. In DNA form, the CDR3 reads TGTGCCAGCAGCCAATACCAGGGGAGCTATGGCTACACCTTC. It codes for CASSQYQGSYGYTF.

This clonotype occurred a few times. V is TRBV2 and J is TRBJ2-2, with 7 bases identical to TRBD2. This CDR3 contains 16 residues. The germline CDR1 and CDR2 sequences are SNHLY and FYNNEI. Trimming cost V 4 bases and J 3 bases; bases outside gene matches: 8. CDR3 DNA sequence: TGTGCCAGCAGTGTGGTACGGGGGGTAGACACCGGGGAGCTGTTTTTT. It is translated as CASSVVRGVDTGELFF.

The chain links TRBV7-9 to TRBJ1-1; possible D gene TRBD1, 5 bases. Trimming cost V 8 bases and J 4 bases, with 20 bases left between them. This CDR3 is built from 15 residues. Germline loops: CDR1 SEHNR, CDR2 FQNEAQ (reference sequence). CDR3 nucleotides: TGTGCCAGCGGCTCGGTGCGGGGGGACGTCACTGAAGCTTTCTTT. Translating gives CASGSVRGDVTEAFF.

The chain employs TRBV6-5 and TRBJ1-1; D unclear. There are 13 residues in the CDR3. V gave up 0 bases and J gave up 4 bases, with 6 bases separating them. CDR1 and CDR2 (germline): MNHEY, SVGAGI. CDR3 coding DNA: TGTGCCAGCAGTTACTCGAGAATCACTGAAGCTTTCTTT. The encoded protein is CASSYSRITEAFF.

This clonotype was seen a handful of times. The chain links TRBV2 to TRBJ2-3; TRBD2 is a possible D gene (5 bases). Per germline, CDR1 SNHLY and CDR2 FYNNEI. Trimming left V 2 bases short and J 6 bases short, with 9 bases between. This CDR3 comprises 13 residues. The DNA for the CDR3 is TGTGCCAGCAGTGAAACTAGAAGGGATACGCAGTATTTT. This codes for CASSETRRDTQYF.

The chain uses TRBV28 and TRBJ2-7; D possibly matches TRBD1 or TRBD2 (5 bases each). Trimming pared 2 bases from V and 2 bases from J, leaving 13 bases between. The germline CDR1 and CDR2 sequences are MDHEN and SYDVKM. This CDR3 is 15 amino acids long. This CDR3 is CASSLGTHGPYEQYF. CDR3 DNA sequence: TGTGCCAGCAGTTTAGGGACCCACGGACCCTACGAGCAGTACTTC.

This clonotype was seen a few times. This chain links TRBV6-5 with TRBJ2-1, with 7 bases aligning to TRBD2. V was pared by 8 bases and J by 9 bases, with 7 bases of the junction left unmatched. The CDR3 is made up of 12 amino acids. The germline V gene has CDR1 MNHEY and CDR2 SVGAGI. CDR3 in amino acids: CASRRSGGEQFF. The CDR3 nucleotides are TGTGCCAGCCGCCGTTCGGGGGGTGAGCAGTTCTTC.

This clonotype appeared a few times. The gene calls are TRBV2 and TRBJ2-5; maybe TRBD2 (6 bases). V lost 2 bases and J 1 base, leaving 20 bases between the germline ends. Looked up from germline, CDR1 is SNHLY and CDR2 is FYNNEI. The CDR3 consists of 18 residues. CDR3 loop: CASSERAGLLSPQETQYF. The CDR3 nucleotides read TGTGCCAGCAGTGAACGGGCGGGACTCCTAAGCCCCCAAGAGACCCAGTACTTC.

This chain connects TRBV4-1 to TRBJ1-1; unclear D gene. The CDR3 spans 13 residues. The germline V gene has CDR1 MGHRA and CDR2 YSYEKL. The V end was cut by 1 base, the J end by 7 bases, with 10 bases between. CDR3 sequence (DNA): TGCGCCAGCAGCCAAGTGGTCGGGAGTGAAGCTTTCTTT. This codes for CASSQVVGSEAFF.

CDR3 residues: CASRIVGAGGQPQHF. In DNA form, the CDR3 reads TGTGCCAGCAGGATTGTGGGGGCAGGGGGACAGCCCCAGCATTTT. The chain uses TRBV6-1 and TRBJ1-5, with 7 bases fitting TRBD1. Unmatched junction bases numbered 12, after V lost 6 bases and J lost 7 bases. This CDR3 region has 15 residues. Germline CDR1 is MNHNS and CDR2 is SASEGT.